These 13 T cell receptor beta chains share one sample of origin, sequenced in a study of T cell responses to AZD1222 COVID-19 vaccine. Sequenced by immunoSEQ multiplex PCR; TCRdb stores in-frame clones only, minus some. The sample consists of 190,000 or so clones, 88% of them appearing once. Sequenced material: peripheral blood, taken 28 days after the second AZD1222 dose. These TCRs come from an adult who received the AZD1222 COVID-19 vaccine.

The chain is built from TRBV18 and TRBJ2-3, with 7 bases lining up with TRBD2. In germline, CDR1 is KGHSH, CDR2 LQKENI. The CDR3 totals 18 residues. The V and J ends lost 4 bases and 0 bases, in that order; junction bases with no gene match: 13. The chain's CDR3 is CASSLVRASGTSTDTQYF. CDR3 nucleotide sequence: TGTGCCAGCTCACTTGTCAGGGCTAGCGGTACTAGCACAGATACGCAGTATTTT.

The chain couples TRBV9 to TRBJ1-4, with D possibly TRBD1 on 6 matching bases. In germline, CDR1 is SGDLS, CDR2 YYNGEE. The CDR3 length is 14 residues. The germline V and J ends were trimmed by 2 bases and 8 bases, with 13 bases remaining between them. CDR3 loop: CASSVSPGGEKLFF. CDR3 bases: TGTGCCAGCAGCGTGTCCCCCGGGGGCGAAAAACTGTTTTTT.

The rearrangement joins TRBV27 to TRBJ1-2, with 7 nucleotides matching TRBD1. CDR3 length: 16 amino acids. The V segment lost 5 bases and the J segment 4 bases; nucleotides outside the gene matches: 13. The germline CDR1 and CDR2 sequences are MNHEY and SMNVEV (reference sequence). The CDR3 protein is CASSPTPQGVVYGYTF. For the CDR3, the DNA is TGTGCCAGCAGTCCCACCCCCCAGGGGGTCGTCTATGGCTACACCTTC.

The CDR3 bases are TGTGCCAGCAGCGGATCCGCACGGACAGGAAACACCATATATTTT. This sequence encodes CASSGSARTGNTIYF. The chain recombines TRBV7-9 with TRBJ1-3, with D maybe TRBD1 (5 bases). CDR1 is SEHNR and CDR2 is FQNEAQ in the germline V gene (reference sequence). Deletions cut 5 bases from V and 4 bases from J, with 15 bases between. The CDR3 loop spans 15 amino acids.

The rearrangement links TRBV29-1 to TRBJ2-5; unclear D gene. The CDR3 runs 12 residues. CDR1 is SQVTM, CDR2 ANQGSEA, per germline. V was clipped by 3 bases and J by 5 bases, with 10 bases between them. The CDR3 sequence is CSVDLQMETQYF. DNA of the CDR3: TGCAGCGTTGATCTCCAGATGGAGACCCAGTACTTC. Together with reference TRBV29-1 and TRBJ2-5, the CDR3 gives the full variable domain: SAVISQKPSRDICQRGTSLTIQCQVDSQVTMMFWYRQQPGQSLTLIATANQGSEATYESGFVIDKFPISRPNLTFSTLTVSNMSPEDSSIYLCSVDLQMETQYFGPGTRLLVL.

This chain connects TRBV7-3 to TRBJ1-2; 7 bases align to TRBD1. The CDR3 spans 13 residues. Losses at the gene ends were 2 bases for V and 7 bases for J; bases not matched to a gene: 4. Germline V gives CDR1 SGHTA, CDR2 FQGTGA. The CDR3 protein is CASSLQGGSGYTF. The CDR3 coding sequence is TGTGCCAGCAGCTTACAAGGGGGCTCTGGCTACACCTTC. The full variable domain, its missing parts supplied by reference TRBV7-3 and TRBJ1-2, is GAGVSQTPSNKVTEKGKYVELRCDPISGHTALYWYRQSLGQGPEFLIYFQGTGAADDSGLPNDRFFAVRPEGSVSTLKIQRTERGDSAVYLCASSLQGGSGYTFGSGTRLTVV.

This clone was counted between two and nine times. The genes are TRBV27 and TRBJ1-1; a weak D match, TRBD1 (6 bases). Germline CDR1 MNHEY, CDR2 SMNVEV (reference sequence). The V end was cut by 6 bases, the J end by 7 bases, with 18 bases between. CDR3 length equals 14 residues. The CDR3 sequence: CASSSWGGPGEAFF. CDR3 coding DNA: TGTGCCAGCAGCTCCTGGGGGGGCCCCGGTGAAGCTTTCTTT.

The V gene is TRBV6-2 or TRBV6-3, the J gene TRBJ2-7; 14 bases match TRBD2. CDR1 MNHEY and CDR2 SVGEGT come from the germline V gene. This CDR3 is built from 21 residues. With 0 bases clipped from V and 2 bases from J, the junction kept 15 bases outside the gene matches. The CDR3 region is CASSYSAGAGTSGSLTYEQYF. CDR3 in DNA: TGTGCCAGCAGTTACTCGGCAGGAGCAGGGACTAGCGGGAGCCTCACCTACGAGCAGTACTTC.

The J gene is TRBJ2-7, the V gene TRBV5-4, with D unresolved. The CDR3 runs to 13 residues. Trimming took 4 bases from V and 3 from J, leaving 11 bases between them. Germline V gene sequence: CDR1 SGHNT, CDR2 YYREEE (reference sequence). The CDR3 DNA reads TGTGCCAGCAGCGCTAGGTCTAGCTACGAGCAGTACTTC. Translated, it gives CASSARSSYEQYF.

The chain recombines TRBV5-1 with TRBJ2-3; D unresolved. CDR1 SGHRS and CDR2 YFSETQ come from the germline V gene. Trimming shortened V by 4 bases and J by 1 base, and 10 bases separated the two germline ends. The CDR3 contains 14 residues. DNA for the CDR3: TGCGCCAGCAGCCTCCTGGAGCGCACAGATACGCAGTATTTT. Its protein is CASSLLERTDTQYF.

This clone has only a few counts. This chain links TRBV12-3 or TRBV12-4 with TRBJ2-1; D might be TRBD1 (5 bases). With 3 bases removed from V and 6 bases from J, the gap between germline ends came to 6 bases. This CDR3 is 12 amino acids long. CDR3 DNA: TGTGCCAGCAGTTTCAGGGTCAATGAGCAGTTCTTC. Amino acids: CASSFRVNEQFF.

In this sample, this clone turned up once. This chain connects TRBV10-3 to TRBJ1-2; 9 bases line up with TRBD1. Germline V gene lookup returns CDR1 ENHRY and CDR2 SYGVKD. The ends lost 8 bases at V and 4 bases at J; junction bases unmatched: 5. This CDR3 region has 13 residues. CDR3 in DNA: TGTGCCATCCGGACAGGGGAAGTCTATGGCTACACCTTC. Protein product: CAIRTGEVYGYTF.

CDR3 loop: CASKPQGSYNEQFF. The CDR3 nucleotides are TGTGCCAGTAAGCCCCAGGGCTCCTACAATGAGCAGTTCTTC. V is TRBV19 and J is TRBJ2-1; weak D call: TRBD1 (5 bases). This CDR3 contains 14 residues. Looked up from germline, CDR1 is LNHDA and CDR2 is SQIVND (reference sequence). Trimming removed 7 bases at V and 0 bases at J, with 10 bases between.